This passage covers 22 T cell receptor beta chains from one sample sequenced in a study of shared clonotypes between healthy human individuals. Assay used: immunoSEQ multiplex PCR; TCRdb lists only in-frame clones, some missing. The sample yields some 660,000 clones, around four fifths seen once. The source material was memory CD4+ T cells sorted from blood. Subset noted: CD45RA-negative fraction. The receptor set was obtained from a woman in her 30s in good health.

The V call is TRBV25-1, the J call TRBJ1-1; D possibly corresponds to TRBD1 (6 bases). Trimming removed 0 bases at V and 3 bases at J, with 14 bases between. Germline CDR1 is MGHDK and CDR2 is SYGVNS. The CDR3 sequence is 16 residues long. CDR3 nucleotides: TGTGCCAGCAGTGAATATGATTGGGGGCTAGACACTGAAGCTTTCTTT. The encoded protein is CASSEYDWGLDTEAFF.

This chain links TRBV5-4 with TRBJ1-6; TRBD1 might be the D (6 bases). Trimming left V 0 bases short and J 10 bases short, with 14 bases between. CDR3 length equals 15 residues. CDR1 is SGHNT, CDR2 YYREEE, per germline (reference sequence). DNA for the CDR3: TGTGCCAGCAGCTTGGACAGGGTGGAGGCGTCACCCCTCCACTTT. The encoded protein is CASSLDRVEASPLHF. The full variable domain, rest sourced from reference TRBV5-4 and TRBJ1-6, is ETGVTQSPTHLIKTRGQQVTLRCSSQSGHNTVSWYQQALGQGPQFIFQYYREEENGRGNFPPRFSGLQFPNYSSELNVNALELDDSALYLCASSLDRVEASPLHFGNGTRLTVT.

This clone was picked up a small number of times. The CDR3 reads CASSPGQVGTEKLFF. CDR3 nucleotides: TGTGCCAGCTCACCTGGACAGGTCGGGACCGAAAAACTGTTTTTT. The chain recombines TRBV18 with TRBJ1-4, with 7 nucleotides matching TRBD1. Germline CDR1 reads KGHSH; CDR2 reads LQKENI. The CDR3 runs to 15 residues. The junction had 9 bases not matched to a gene; V was cut back by 3 bases and J by 8 bases.

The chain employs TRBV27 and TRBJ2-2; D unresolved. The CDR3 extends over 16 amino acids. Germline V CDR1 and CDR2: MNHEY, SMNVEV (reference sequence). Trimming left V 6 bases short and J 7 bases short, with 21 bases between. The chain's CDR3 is CASRSTRSIVFGELFF. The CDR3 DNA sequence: TGTGCCAGCAGATCAACCAGGAGTATTGTCTTCGGGGAGCTGTTTTTT.

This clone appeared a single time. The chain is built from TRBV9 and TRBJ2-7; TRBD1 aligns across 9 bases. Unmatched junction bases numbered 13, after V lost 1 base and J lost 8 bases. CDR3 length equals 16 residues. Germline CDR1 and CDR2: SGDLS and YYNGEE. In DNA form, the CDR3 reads TGTGCCAGCAGCGTACTTCTTGGGACAGGGATAGCCCAGCAGTACTTC. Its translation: CASSVLLGTGIAQQYF.

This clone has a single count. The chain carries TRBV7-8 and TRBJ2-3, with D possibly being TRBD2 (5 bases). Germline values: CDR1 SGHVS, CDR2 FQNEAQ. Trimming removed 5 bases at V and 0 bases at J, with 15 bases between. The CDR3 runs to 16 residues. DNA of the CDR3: TGTGCCAGCAGCGCCCTAAGCGGTTCTAGCACAGATACGCAGTATTTT. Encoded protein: CASSALSGSSTDTQYF.

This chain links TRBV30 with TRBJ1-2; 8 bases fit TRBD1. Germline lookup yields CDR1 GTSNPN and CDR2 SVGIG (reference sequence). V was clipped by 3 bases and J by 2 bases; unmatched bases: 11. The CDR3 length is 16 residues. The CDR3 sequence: CAWREARQGINYGYTF. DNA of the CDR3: TGTGCCTGGAGAGAGGCCCGACAGGGGATAAACTATGGCTACACCTTC.

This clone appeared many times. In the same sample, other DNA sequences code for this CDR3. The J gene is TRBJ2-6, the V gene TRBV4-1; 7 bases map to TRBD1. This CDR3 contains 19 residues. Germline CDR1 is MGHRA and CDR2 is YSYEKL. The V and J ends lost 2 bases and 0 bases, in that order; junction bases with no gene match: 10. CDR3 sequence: CASSQLIVRGSSGANVLTF. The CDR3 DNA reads TGCGCCAGCAGCCAATTAATTGTCAGGGGGTCCTCTGGGGCCAACGTCCTGACTTTC.

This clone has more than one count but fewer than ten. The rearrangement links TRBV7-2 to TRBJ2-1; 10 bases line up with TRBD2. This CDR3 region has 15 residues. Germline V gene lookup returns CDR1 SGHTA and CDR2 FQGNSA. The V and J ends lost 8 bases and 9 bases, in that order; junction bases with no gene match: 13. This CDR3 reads CASRPSLAGAGEQFF. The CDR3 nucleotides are TGTGCCAGCCGGCCAAGTCTAGCGGGAGCGGGTGAGCAGTTCTTC.

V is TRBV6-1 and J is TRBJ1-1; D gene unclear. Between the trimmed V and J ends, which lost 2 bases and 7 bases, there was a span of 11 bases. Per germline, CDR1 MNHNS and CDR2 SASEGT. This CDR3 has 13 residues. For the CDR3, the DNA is TGTGCCAGCAGTGAAATGGGTTACGGTGAAGCTTTCTTT. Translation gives CASSEMGYGEAFF.

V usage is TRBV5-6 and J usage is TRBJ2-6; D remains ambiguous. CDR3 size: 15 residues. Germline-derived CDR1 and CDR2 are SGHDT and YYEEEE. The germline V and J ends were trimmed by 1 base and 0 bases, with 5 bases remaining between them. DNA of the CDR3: TGTGCCAGCAGCTTGCGGAACTCTGGGGCCAACGTCCTGACTTTC. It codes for CASSLRNSGANVLTF.

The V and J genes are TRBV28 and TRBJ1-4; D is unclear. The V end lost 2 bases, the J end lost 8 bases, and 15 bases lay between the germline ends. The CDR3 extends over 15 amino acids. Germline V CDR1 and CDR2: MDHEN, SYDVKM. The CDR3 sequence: CASSLRSPGPEKLFF. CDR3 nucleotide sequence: TGTGCCAGCAGTTTACGTAGTCCGGGCCCCGAAAAACTGTTTTTT.

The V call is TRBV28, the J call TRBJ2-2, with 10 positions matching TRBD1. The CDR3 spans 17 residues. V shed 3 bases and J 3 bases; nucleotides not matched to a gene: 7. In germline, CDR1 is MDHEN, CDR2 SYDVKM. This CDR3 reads CASSFDRDRGYTGELFF. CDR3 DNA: TGTGCCAGCAGTTTCGACCGGGACAGGGGATACACCGGGGAGCTGTTTTTT.

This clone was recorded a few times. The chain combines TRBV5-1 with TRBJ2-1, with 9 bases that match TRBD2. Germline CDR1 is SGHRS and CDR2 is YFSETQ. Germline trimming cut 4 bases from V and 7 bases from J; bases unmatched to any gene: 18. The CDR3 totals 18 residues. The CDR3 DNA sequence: TGCGCCAGCAGCCTTACTGCATTAACCGGGACTAGCCCGAATGAGCAGTTCTTC. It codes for CASSLTALTGTSPNEQFF.

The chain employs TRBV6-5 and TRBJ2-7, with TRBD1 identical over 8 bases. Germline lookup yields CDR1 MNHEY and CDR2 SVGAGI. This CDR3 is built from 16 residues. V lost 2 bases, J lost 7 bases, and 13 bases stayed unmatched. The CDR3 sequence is CASSYGVGTGLSEQYF. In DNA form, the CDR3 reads TGTGCCAGCAGTTACGGAGTAGGGACAGGTTTGTCGGAGCAGTACTTC.

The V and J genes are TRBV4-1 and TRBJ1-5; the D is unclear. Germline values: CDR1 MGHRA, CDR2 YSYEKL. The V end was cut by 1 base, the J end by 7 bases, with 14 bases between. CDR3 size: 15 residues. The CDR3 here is CASSQGGPGEQPQHF. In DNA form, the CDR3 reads TGCGCCAGCAGCCAAGGAGGGCCCGGCGAGCAGCCCCAGCATTTT.

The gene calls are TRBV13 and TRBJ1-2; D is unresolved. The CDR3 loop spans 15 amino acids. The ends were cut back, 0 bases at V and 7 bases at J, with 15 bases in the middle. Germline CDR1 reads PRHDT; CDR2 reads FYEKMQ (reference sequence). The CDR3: CASSLGPTPALGYTF. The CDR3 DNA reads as TGTGCCAGCAGCTTAGGTCCGACACCAGCCCTTGGCTACACCTTC. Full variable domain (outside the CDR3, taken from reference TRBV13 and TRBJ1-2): AAGVIQSPRHLIKEKRETATLKCYPIPRHDTVYWYQQGPGQDPQFLISFYEKMQSDKGSIPDRFSAQQFSDYHSELNMSSLELGDSALYFCASSLGPTPALGYTFGSGTRLTVV.

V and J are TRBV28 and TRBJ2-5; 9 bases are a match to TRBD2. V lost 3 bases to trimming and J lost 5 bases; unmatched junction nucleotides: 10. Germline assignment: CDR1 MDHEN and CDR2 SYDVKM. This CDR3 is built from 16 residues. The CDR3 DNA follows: TGTGCCAGCAGTTTTAGTGTAGCAGCGGGAGGTGAGACCCAGTACTTC. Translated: CASSFSVAAGGETQYF.

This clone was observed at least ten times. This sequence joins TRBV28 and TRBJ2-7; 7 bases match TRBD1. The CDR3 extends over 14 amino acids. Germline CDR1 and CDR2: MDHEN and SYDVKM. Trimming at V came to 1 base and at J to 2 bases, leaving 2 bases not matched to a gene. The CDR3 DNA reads TGTGCCAGCAGTTTATACAGGGGTCCCTACGAGCAGTACTTC. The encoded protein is CASSLYRGPYEQYF.

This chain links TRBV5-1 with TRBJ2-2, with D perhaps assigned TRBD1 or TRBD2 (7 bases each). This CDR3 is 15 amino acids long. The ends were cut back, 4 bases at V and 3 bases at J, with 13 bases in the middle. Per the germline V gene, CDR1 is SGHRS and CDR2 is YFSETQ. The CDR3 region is CASSIAGGDTGELFF. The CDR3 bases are TGCGCCAGCAGCATAGCAGGGGGGGACACCGGGGAGCTGTTTTTT.

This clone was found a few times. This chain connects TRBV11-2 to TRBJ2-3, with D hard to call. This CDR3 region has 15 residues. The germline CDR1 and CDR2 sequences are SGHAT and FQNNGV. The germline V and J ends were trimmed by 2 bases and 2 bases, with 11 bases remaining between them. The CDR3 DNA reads TGTGCCAGCAGCTTATGGTTGGAAATCACAGATACGCAGTATTTT. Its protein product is CASSLWLEITDTQYF.

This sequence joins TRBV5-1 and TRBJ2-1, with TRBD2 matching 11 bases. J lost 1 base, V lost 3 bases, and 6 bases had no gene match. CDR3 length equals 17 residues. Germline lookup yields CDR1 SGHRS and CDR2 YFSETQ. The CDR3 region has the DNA TGCGCCAGCAGCTCCAGACTAGCGGGGCAATCCTACAATGAGCAGTTCTTC. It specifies CASSSRLAGQSYNEQFF.